This is a list of T cell receptor beta chains from one sample in a study of T cell responses to AZD1222 COVID-19 vaccine. Here immunoSEQ multiplex PCR was the method, and the copy in TCRdb shows in-frame clones only, minus some. Of 120,000 or so clones in the sample, 90% are singletons; the top ten hold about 7%. The source material was peripheral blood, sampled on day 0 of AZD1222 vaccination. The receptors derive from an adult in good health. Each CDR3 is given with its conserved first and last residue. A D gene is named only where the DNA matches it firmly. For some rows the clone size is stated as once, few or many, or as a class when expanded; others skip it.

v_gene: TRBV6-2/TRBV6-3; j_gene: TRBJ1-5; d_gene: TRBD1; abundance: -; CDR3nt: TGTGCCAGCAGCCCTAGGGGACAGGCGGCGAATCAGCCCCAGCATTTT; CDR3aa: CASSPRGQAANQPQHF
v_gene: TRBV18; j_gene: TRBJ2-3; d_gene: TRBD2; abundance: -; CDR3nt: TGTGCCAGCTCACCAAGCGGGAGGTCGGATACGCAGTATTTT; CDR3aa: CASSPSGRSDTQYF
v_gene: TRBV4-3; j_gene: TRBJ2-6; d_gene: -; abundance: -; CDR3nt: TGCGCCAGCAGCCAAGATATAAGCGGCTCTGGGGCCAACGTCCTGACTTTC; CDR3aa: CASSQDISGSGANVLTF
v_gene: TRBV6-6; j_gene: TRBJ2-2; d_gene: -; abundance: -; CDR3nt: TGTGCCAGCAGTTACGCCCGGAACGGGGAGCTGTTTTTT; CDR3aa: CASSYARNGELFF
v_gene: TRBV18; j_gene: TRBJ1-6; d_gene: -; abundance: -; CDR3nt: TGTGCCAGCTCACCATTGGCAGATGAGAATTCACCCCTCCACTTT; CDR3aa: CASSPLADENSPLHF
v_gene: TRBV28; j_gene: TRBJ1-1; d_gene: TRBD1; abundance: -; CDR3nt: TGTGCCAGCAGTTTAACAGGGGTCGCTGAAGCTTTCTTT; CDR3aa: CASSLTGVAEAFF
v_gene: TRBV5-4; j_gene: TRBJ2-3; d_gene: -; abundance: -; CDR3nt: TGTGCCGCCAGCGTTTCAGGGTACGATACGCAGTATTTT; CDR3aa: CAASVSGYDTQYF
v_gene: TRBV27; j_gene: TRBJ2-7; d_gene: TRBD2; abundance: -; CDR3nt: TGTGCCAGCAGTTCAACGAAAGTGACTAGCCAGCTCCGATACGAGCAGTACTTC; CDR3aa: CASSSTKVTSQLRYEQYF
v_gene: TRBV21-1; j_gene: TRBJ2-7; d_gene: -; abundance: -; CDR3nt: TGTGCCAGCAGCAAAAGGTACGAGCAGTACTTC; CDR3aa: CASSKRYEQYF
v_gene: TRBV15; j_gene: TRBJ1-2; d_gene: TRBD1; abundance: -; CDR3nt: TGTGCCACCAGCGTTGGGACAGGGACTGCTAACTATGGCTACACCTTC; CDR3aa: CATSVGTGTANYGYTF
v_gene: TRBV28; j_gene: TRBJ1-1; d_gene: TRBD1; abundance: -; CDR3nt: TGTGCCAGCAGTTCAATACAGGGGGCGTCCACTGAAGCTTTCTTT; CDR3aa: CASSSIQGASTEAFF
v_gene: TRBV4-1; j_gene: TRBJ2-7; d_gene: -; abundance: -; CDR3nt: TGCGCCAGCAGCCAAGGATCTGGGTTGGGGTACGAGCAGTACTTC; CDR3aa: CASSQGSGLGYEQYF
v_gene: TRBV9; j_gene: TRBJ1-1; d_gene: -; abundance: -; CDR3nt: TGTGCCAGCAGCGGGACGGTGAACACTGAAGCTTTCTTT; CDR3aa: CASSGTVNTEAFF
v_gene: TRBV11-2; j_gene: TRBJ1-2; d_gene: TRBD1; abundance: -; CDR3nt: TGTGCCAGCAGCTTAAACCTCGGACAGGTCTATGGCTACACCTTC; CDR3aa: CASSLNLGQVYGYTF
v_gene: TRBV28; j_gene: TRBJ2-7; d_gene: TRBD1; abundance: -; CDR3nt: TGTGCCAGCACCCCCAGCGGGACAGGGGCCACCTACGAGCAGTACTTC; CDR3aa: CASTPSGTGATYEQYF
v_gene: TRBV14; j_gene: TRBJ1-6; d_gene: -; abundance: -; CDR3nt: TGTGCCAGCAGCCAGGACAGCTTTTCACCCCTCCACTTT; CDR3aa: CASSQDSFSPLHF
v_gene: TRBV24-1; j_gene: TRBJ2-3; d_gene: TRBD2; abundance: -; CDR3nt: TGTGCCACCAGTGAGCGGGGGAGCGGGGCCACAGATACGCAGTATTTT; CDR3aa: CATSERGSGATDTQYF
v_gene: TRBV9; j_gene: TRBJ1-1; d_gene: -; abundance: -; CDR3nt: TGTGCCAGCAGCGTAGTAAGCGAAAGTGAAGCTTTCTTT; CDR3aa: CASSVVSESEAFF
v_gene: TRBV3-1/TRBV3-2; j_gene: TRBJ1-1; d_gene: -; abundance: -; CDR3nt: TGTGCCAGCAGCCAAGGGGCTTCTGGCACTGAAGCTTTCTTT; CDR3aa: CASSQGASGTEAFF
v_gene: TRBV11-2; j_gene: TRBJ2-7; d_gene: TRBD2; abundance: -; CDR3nt: TGTGCCAGCCACGCAACCGGGACTAGCGGCTACGAGCAGTACTTC; CDR3aa: CASHATGTSGYEQYF
v_gene: TRBV5-1; j_gene: TRBJ1-3; d_gene: TRBD1; abundance: -; CDR3nt: TGCGCCAGCAGCCGTTCTGGGGACAGGGCTGGAAACACCATATATTTT; CDR3aa: CASSRSGDRAGNTIYF
v_gene: TRBV10-1; j_gene: TRBJ1-6; d_gene: -; abundance: -; CDR3nt: TGCGCCAGCAGTGAGATGATGGGGTCACCCCTCCACTTT; CDR3aa: CASSEMMGSPLHF
v_gene: TRBV3-1/TRBV3-2; j_gene: TRBJ2-1; d_gene: -; abundance: -; CDR3nt: TGTGCCAGCAGCCTCAGAGGGGGGTCCAGCCCCATCGTTTACAATGAGCAGTTCTTC; CDR3aa: CASSLRGGSSPIVYNEQFF
v_gene: TRBV5-4; j_gene: TRBJ2-1; d_gene: -; abundance: -; CDR3nt: TGTGCCAGCAGCTTGGACTTCCCAATATACAATGAGCAGTTCTTC; CDR3aa: CASSLDFPIYNEQFF
v_gene: TRBV7-9; j_gene: TRBJ2-7; d_gene: -; abundance: -; CDR3nt: TGTGCCAGCAGCCTGACCTCCGGGACGCCGGGGGACGAGCAGTACTTC; CDR3aa: CASSLTSGTPGDEQYF
v_gene: TRBV27; j_gene: TRBJ2-2; d_gene: TRBD1; abundance: once; CDR3nt: TGTGCCAGCGCCCGGGACAGGGACTCCGGGGAGCTGTTTTTT; CDR3aa: CASARDRDSGELFF
v_gene: TRBV15; j_gene: TRBJ2-3; d_gene: -; abundance: -; CDR3nt: TGTGCCACCAGCAGAGATATGATAGCGGGCACAGATACGCAGTATTTT; CDR3aa: CATSRDMIAGTDTQYF
v_gene: TRBV19; j_gene: TRBJ1-1; d_gene: TRBD1; abundance: -; CDR3nt: TGTGCCAGTAGTAATACAGGGGACACTGAAGCTTTCTTT; CDR3aa: CASSNTGDTEAFF
v_gene: TRBV9; j_gene: TRBJ2-7; d_gene: -; abundance: -; CDR3nt: TGTGCCAGCAGCGTAACACGGGGAGGTGAGCAGTACTTC; CDR3aa: CASSVTRGGEQYF
v_gene: TRBV18; j_gene: TRBJ1-3; d_gene: -; abundance: once; CDR3nt: TGTGCCAGCTCACTGACTGCAGTGAACTCTGGAAACACCATATATTTT; CDR3aa: CASSLTAVNSGNTIYF
v_gene: TRBV27; j_gene: TRBJ1-6; d_gene: -; abundance: -; CDR3nt: TGTGCCAGCAGTTTTGGAAGGGCAGCAAATTCACCCCTCCACTTT; CDR3aa: CASSFGRAANSPLHF
v_gene: TRBV15; j_gene: TRBJ2-1; d_gene: TRBD2; abundance: once; CDR3nt: TGTGCCACCAGTCCTAGCGGGAGTTCTCTAGGGTATAACTACAATGAGCAGTTCTTC; CDR3aa: CATSPSGSSLGYNYNEQFF
v_gene: TRBV5-1; j_gene: TRBJ2-5; d_gene: -; abundance: -; CDR3nt: TGCGCCAGCAGCTTGGGGACTCTGGCGGCAGAGACCCAGTACTTC; CDR3aa: CASSLGTLAAETQYF
v_gene: TRBV28; j_gene: TRBJ1-5; d_gene: -; abundance: once; CDR3nt: TGTGCCAGCACCCTTGGTGGGGTTATGTCGGACATGAGCAATCAGCCCCAGCATTTT; CDR3aa: CASTLGGVMSDMSNQPQHF
v_gene: TRBV11-2; j_gene: TRBJ2-1; d_gene: -; abundance: once; CDR3nt: TGTGCCAGCAGCTTAATAAGGGCTCCTAATGAGCAGTTCTTC; CDR3aa: CASSLIRAPNEQFF
v_gene: TRBV5-1; j_gene: TRBJ2-7; d_gene: TRBD2; abundance: -; CDR3nt: TGCGCCAGCAGACTTGCTGTCCTAGCGGGAGGCGGTGAGCAGTACTTC; CDR3aa: CASRLAVLAGGGEQYF
v_gene: TRBV3-1/TRBV3-2; j_gene: TRBJ2-3; d_gene: -; abundance: -; CDR3nt: TGTGCCAGCAGCCAAGAAGCTAGCACAGATACGCAGTATTTT; CDR3aa: CASSQEASTDTQYF
v_gene: TRBV5-1; j_gene: TRBJ1-1; d_gene: -; abundance: -; CDR3nt: TGCGCCAGCAGTTCCGGGTCTAAGGCTTTCTTT; CDR3aa: CASSSGSKAFF
v_gene: TRBV27; j_gene: TRBJ2-7; d_gene: -; abundance: -; CDR3nt: TGTGCCAGCGCCTTGGCGCGGGCCTACGAGCAGTACTTC; CDR3aa: CASALARAYEQYF
v_gene: TRBV4-3; j_gene: TRBJ2-5; d_gene: -; abundance: -; CDR3nt: TGCGCCAGCAGCCAACGGTGGGACTCACTGTCCCAGTACTTC; CDR3aa: CASSQRWDSLSQYF
v_gene: TRBV5-1; j_gene: TRBJ2-3; d_gene: TRBD1; abundance: once; CDR3nt: TGCGCCAGCAGCTTGGGGGACAGGGGTTATACAGATACGCAGTATTTT; CDR3aa: CASSLGDRGYTDTQYF
v_gene: TRBV28; j_gene: TRBJ1-2; d_gene: -; abundance: few; CDR3nt: TGTGCCAGCACACCTCCCTCGGGGAGCTATGGCTACACCTTC; CDR3aa: CASTPPSGSYGYTF
v_gene: TRBV28; j_gene: TRBJ1-6; d_gene: TRBD1; abundance: -; CDR3nt: TGTGCCAGCGGCAACATTCCCGGGACAGGGGGTGGCTCACCCCTCCACTTT; CDR3aa: CASGNIPGTGGGSPLHF
v_gene: TRBV30; j_gene: TRBJ2-2; d_gene: -; abundance: -; CDR3nt: TGTGCCTGGAGTTCCTACACCGGGGAGCTGTTTTTT; CDR3aa: CAWSSYTGELFF
v_gene: TRBV29-1; j_gene: TRBJ1-1; d_gene: TRBD1; abundance: -; CDR3nt: TGCAGCGTTCCCGGACAGGGGGCCGCTGAAGCTTTCTTT; CDR3aa: CSVPGQGAAEAFF
v_gene: TRBV6-2/TRBV6-3; j_gene: TRBJ2-1; d_gene: TRBD2; abundance: -; CDR3nt: TGTGCCAGCAGCAAACTAGCGGGACTACGGTTCTTC; CDR3aa: CASSKLAGLRFF
v_gene: TRBV6-5; j_gene: TRBJ1-6; d_gene: -; abundance: few; CDR3nt: TGTGCCAGCAGGCCCAACCAGGGAACTTCACCCCTCCACTTT; CDR3aa: CASRPNQGTSPLHF
v_gene: TRBV2; j_gene: TRBJ1-4; d_gene: -; abundance: -; CDR3nt: TGTGCCAGCGGGGCTAGACCTGGGGAAAAACTGTTTTTT; CDR3aa: CASGARPGEKLFF
v_gene: TRBV3-1/TRBV3-2; j_gene: TRBJ2-1; d_gene: TRBD1; abundance: -; CDR3nt: TGTGCCAGCAGCCAAGATGTCGGGACAGGGGGCTTGGAGCAGTTCTTC; CDR3aa: CASSQDVGTGGLEQFF
v_gene: TRBV18; j_gene: TRBJ1-1; d_gene: -; abundance: -; CDR3nt: TGTGCCAGCTCTCCTAGGGGCGCCCCGAGCACTGAAGCTTTCTTT; CDR3aa: CASSPRGAPSTEAFF
v_gene: TRBV4-1; j_gene: TRBJ1-2; d_gene: TRBD1; abundance: -; CDR3nt: TGCGCCAGCAGCCAAGGACAGGGGGCGAACTATGGCTACACCTTC; CDR3aa: CASSQGQGANYGYTF
v_gene: TRBV5-1; j_gene: TRBJ2-1; d_gene: TRBD2; abundance: -; CDR3nt: TGCGCCAGCAGGGAACGACTAGCGGGAAACCCCCCCAATGAGCAGTTCTTC; CDR3aa: CASRERLAGNPPNEQFF
v_gene: TRBV6-5; j_gene: TRBJ2-5; d_gene: -; abundance: -; CDR3nt: TGTGCCAGCAGTTACACGGGTAGGGAGACCCAGTACTTC; CDR3aa: CASSYTGRETQYF
v_gene: TRBV6-6; j_gene: TRBJ1-5; d_gene: -; abundance: -; CDR3nt: TGTGCCAGCAGTTACACAGGTTTTATCTATCAGCCCCAGCATTTT; CDR3aa: CASSYTGFIYQPQHF
v_gene: TRBV7-9; j_gene: TRBJ2-1; d_gene: TRBD2; abundance: -; CDR3nt: TGTGCCAGCAACGGACTAGCGGGAGTTTCCTACAATGAGCAGTTCTTC; CDR3aa: CASNGLAGVSYNEQFF
v_gene: TRBV15; j_gene: TRBJ2-3; d_gene: TRBD2; abundance: -; CDR3nt: TGTGCCACCAGCAGAGATTCTCCCTGGCGGGAGACGAGAGATACGCAGTATTTT; CDR3aa: CATSRDSPWRETRDTQYF
v_gene: TRBV4-3; j_gene: TRBJ2-1; d_gene: TRBD1; abundance: -; CDR3nt: TGCGCCAGCAGCCAAGATCCTGGGACAGGGCCACGATACAATGAGCAGTTCTTC; CDR3aa: CASSQDPGTGPRYNEQFF
v_gene: TRBV3-1/TRBV3-2; j_gene: TRBJ2-2; d_gene: -; abundance: -; CDR3nt: TGTGCCAGCAGCCAAGATACGCGTAAGCGACACACCGGGGAGCTGTTTTTT; CDR3aa: CASSQDTRKRHTGELFF
v_gene: TRBV19; j_gene: TRBJ2-5; d_gene: TRBD2; abundance: -; CDR3nt: TGTGCCAGTAGTATAGGGCCTAGCGGGAGTGAGACCCAGTACTTC; CDR3aa: CASSIGPSGSETQYF